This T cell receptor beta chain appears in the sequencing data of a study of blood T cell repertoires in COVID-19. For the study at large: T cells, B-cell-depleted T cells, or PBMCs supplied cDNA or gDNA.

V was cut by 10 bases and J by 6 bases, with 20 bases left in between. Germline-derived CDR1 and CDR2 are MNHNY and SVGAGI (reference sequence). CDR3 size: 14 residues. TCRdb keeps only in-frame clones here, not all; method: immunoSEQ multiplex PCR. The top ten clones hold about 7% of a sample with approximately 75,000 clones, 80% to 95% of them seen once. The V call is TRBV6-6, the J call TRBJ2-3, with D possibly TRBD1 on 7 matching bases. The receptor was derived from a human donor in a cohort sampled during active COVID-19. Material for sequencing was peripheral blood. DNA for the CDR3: TGTGCCATCCGAAATCGGCAGGGGGGCGATACGCAGTATTTT. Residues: CAIRNRQGGDTQYF.